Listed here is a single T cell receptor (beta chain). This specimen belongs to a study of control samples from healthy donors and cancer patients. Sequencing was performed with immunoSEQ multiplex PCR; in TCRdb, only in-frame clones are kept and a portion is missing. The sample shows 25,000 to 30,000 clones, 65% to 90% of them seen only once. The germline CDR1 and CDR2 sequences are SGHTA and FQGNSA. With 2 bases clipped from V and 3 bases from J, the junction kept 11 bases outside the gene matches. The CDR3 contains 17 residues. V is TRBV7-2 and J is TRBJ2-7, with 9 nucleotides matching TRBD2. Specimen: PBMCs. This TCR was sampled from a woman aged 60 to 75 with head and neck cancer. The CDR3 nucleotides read TGTGCCAGCAGCTTAAGTGGGCGGGAGGGGGGGGGCTACGAGCAGTACTTC. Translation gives CASSLSGREGGGYEQYF.